These 14 T cell receptor beta chains share one sample of origin, sequenced in a study of blood T cells in healthy people across ages. Next came a second PCR, run for about 7 to 12 cycles, which used a sample-barcoded 5' primer along with a J-beta primer mix. Each CDR3 protein is one row after TCRdb ran MiXCR on the 5' RACE reads. The table has 550,000 to 650,000 distinct CDR3 sequences, roughly a quarter seen once. In addition, the sample was reused for a study of T cells of mothers and their children.

The sample taken for sequencing was blood. Receptors were obtained from a boy aged 2 to 9 in good health.

This clonotype showed up many times. The chain joins TRBV7-2 to TRBJ2-1; D possibly matches TRBD1 or TRBD2 (5 bases each). With 5 bases removed from V and 10 bases from J, the gap between germline ends came to 9 bases. The CDR3 consists of 11 residues. In germline, CDR1 is SGHTA, CDR2 FQGNSA. For the CDR3, the DNA is TGTGCCAGCAGCCCGGGGCGGGAGCAGTTCTTC. This gives the protein CASSPGREQFF. The full variable domain, its missing parts supplied by reference TRBV7-2 and TRBJ2-1, is GAGVSQSPSNKVTEKGKDVELRCDPISGHTALYWYRQSLGQGLEFLIYFQGNSAPDKSGLPSDRFSAERTGGSVSTLTIQRTQQEDSAVYLCASSPGREQFFGPGTRLTVL.

Points on this clonotype: Relative to the germline gene, one junction end is altered; a read error may explain this. CDR3: CASSFEGREPINF. The CDR3 DNA sequence: TGCGCCAGCAGCTTTGAGGGGCGGGAGCCGATTAACTTC. The rearrangement joins TRBV5-1 to TRBJ2-7; 7 bases are a match to TRBD2. CDR3 size: 13 residues. Germline V gene lookup returns CDR1 SGHRS and CDR2 YFSETQ.

This clonotype appeared a few times. The rearrangement links TRBV5-1 to TRBJ1-1, with D unclear. CDR1 SGHRS and CDR2 YFSETQ come from the germline V gene. This CDR3 spans 12 amino acids. V was trimmed by 6 bases and J by 5 bases, leaving 11 bases between them. CDR3 in DNA: TGCGCCAGCACTATCGCAGGTACTGAAGCTTTCTTT. This codes for CASTIAGTEAFF.

The chain couples TRBV20-1 to TRBJ2-5; D is unclear. With the DNA end fitting TRBJ2-7 better, the J assignment may be wrong. Germline CDR1 is DFQATT and CDR2 is SNEGSKA (reference sequence). The CDR3 loop spans 15 amino acids. This CDR3 is CSARVFPGLSGEQYF. The CDR3 DNA reads as TGCAGTGCTAGAGTGTTCCCGGGCCTTTCGGGCGAGCAGTACTTC.

The rearrangement joins TRBV20-1 to TRBJ2-3, with D possibly TRBD1 on 6 matching bases. The CDR3 is 13 residues long. From germline, CDR1 is DFQATT and CDR2 SNEGSKA (reference sequence). V was cut by 5 bases and J by 8 bases, with 17 bases left in between. CDR3 in amino acids: CSAQGILEGTQYF. The CDR3 nucleotides are TGCAGTGCTCAGGGGATCCTAGAGGGTACGCAGTATTTT.

The chain combines TRBV3-1 with TRBJ2-5; tentative D call: TRBD2 (8 bases). The tail of the sequence fits TRBJ2-7 better, so the J call may be wrong. The CDR3 consists of 18 residues. CDR1 LGHDT and CDR2 YNNKEL come from the germline V gene (reference sequence). The CDR3 protein is CASSQFPQGTRSVHEQYF. The CDR3 DNA reads TGTGCCAGCAGCCAATTTCCACAGGGGACTAGGTCTGTCCACGAGCAGTACTTC.

This clonotype was observed many times. The CDR3 loop reads CASNRLATTGRALPYNEQFF. The CDR3 bases are TGTGCCAGCAACCGACTGGCGACTACCGGGAGGGCCTTGCCGTACAATGAGCAGTTCTTC. The chain is built from TRBV7-2 and TRBJ2-1, with 8 bases that match TRBD2. The CDR3 is made up of 20 amino acids. Germline CDR1 and CDR2: SGHTA and FQGNSA. V shed 7 bases, J shed 4 bases, and the junction held 24 bases outside the gene matches.

The chain recombines TRBV29-1 with TRBJ1-2; TRBD1 agrees at 7 bases. The CDR3 runs to 13 residues. Germline V gene lookup returns CDR1 SQVTM and CDR2 ANQGSEA. V shed 7 bases, J shed 4 bases, and the junction held 9 bases outside the gene matches. CDR3 in amino acids: CSAEDRPPYGYTF. The CDR3, as DNA: TGCAGCGCTGAGGACAGGCCCCCCTATGGCTACACCTTC.

This clonotype was observed a handful of times. This may be a read error: a much more frequent sequence differs by one nucleotide. This chain connects TRBV7-2 to TRBJ2-5; 7 nucleotides align to TRBD2. The V segment lost 1 base and the J segment 2 bases; nucleotides outside the gene matches: 4. The CDR3 length is 15 residues. Germline V lookup: CDR1 SGHTA, CDR2 FQGNSA. The CDR3 loop is CASSLGPAGQETQYF. CDR3 nucleotide sequence: TGTGCCAGCAGCTTAGGTCCAGCGGGACAAGAGACCCAGTACTTC.

CDR3 coding DNA: TGCAGCCTTGGGGGGACAGGGGGCATTACAAGCTCCTACGAGCAGTACTTC. It codes for CSLGGTGGITSSYEQYF. This rearrangement joins TRBV29-1 to TRBJ2-5; 12 nucleotides agree with TRBD1. Gene TRBJ2-7 matches the end of the DNA better, so the J call may be wrong. Germline V lookup: CDR1 SQVTM, CDR2 ANQGSEA. This CDR3 spans 17 amino acids.

The sample holds a few counts of this clonotype. The chain joins TRBV11-2 to TRBJ1-2; D is possibly TRBD1 (5 bases). The CDR3 spans 15 residues. V dropped 4 bases and J dropped 0 bases, with 12 bases sitting between them. Germline CDR1 and CDR2: SGHAT and FQNNGV. The DNA for the CDR3 is TGTGCCAGCAGCTCCCTATCGGGGGCTAACTATGGCTACACCTTC. This encodes CASSSLSGANYGYTF.

This chain connects TRBV4-3 to TRBJ2-7, with D possibly TRBD2 on 5 matching bases. CDR1 is LGHNA, CDR2 YSLEER, per germline. The CDR3 is made up of 15 amino acids. Between the trimmed V and J ends, which lost 1 base and 0 bases, there was a span of 10 bases. DNA for the CDR3: TGCGCCAGCAGCCAAGGGACTTCCAGCTCCTACGAGCAGTACTTC. Translating gives CASSQGTSSSYEQYF.

The chain combines TRBV3-1 with TRBJ2-1; 12 bases agree with TRBD2. The germline gives CDR1 LGHDT, CDR2 YNNKEL (reference sequence). After removal of 4 bases from V and 9 bases from J, the junction contained 4 bases not matched to a gene. The CDR3 is made up of 14 amino acids. In DNA form, the CDR3 reads TGTGCCAGCAGCCGACTAGCGGGAGAGGGTGAGCAGTTCTTC. Translated: CASSRLAGEGEQFF.

This clonotype has ten or more counts. The CDR3 bases are TGCAGCGTTGAAGCCGGGACTAGCGTTTGGGGCAAAAACATTCAGTACTTC. It specifies CSVEAGTSVWGKNIQYF. The chain employs TRBV29-1 and TRBJ2-4, with TRBD2 matching over 10 bases. The CDR3 contains 17 residues. The V gene's germline CDR1 is SQVTM and CDR2 ANQGSEA. V shed 1 base and J 3 bases; nucleotides not matched to a gene: 9.